This TCR beta chain was documented in a study of blood T cell repertoires in COVID-19 (dated by TCRdb to 2018 to 2021). A note on the overall study: Samples from collaborators originated in the United States, Italy and Spain and spanned both the acute and convalescent phases of COVID-19. The material from the prospective study consisted of cDNA or gDNA derived from T cells, B-cell-depleted T cells, or PBMCs. Deeply sampled blood TCRbeta repertoires from subjects exposed to, actively infected with, or recovered from COVID-19 were included in the dataset. The repertoires were made available in a free public database intended to serve as a resource for research on the immune response to SARS-CoV-2. Samples came from the ongoing ImmuneRACE study (first 160 participants) plus 1,254 subjects from 6 global collaborators. Sample metadata almost always included a de-identified subject ID, COVID-19 status, age in years and sex. HLA class I and class II types, where available, came from metadata supplied by the sample provider rather than from assay-based typing.

CDR1 and CDR2, looked up from the germline V gene (reference sequence), are DFQATT and SNEGSKA. The CDR3, from cysteine to phenylalanine, totals 14 residues. Of the read, only the CDR3 DNA is kept; its 42 bases are in frame from base 1. V drops 3 bases and J drops 4 bases, leaving 12 bases in between. Participants in the prospective study were aged roughly 18 to 89 years, lived in about two dozen United States geographic areas, and enrolled through a virtual design. To assign participants to cohorts, the prospective study relied on clinical history that participants themselves reported in a screening survey and a study questionnaire. A participant counted as exposed if, within 2 weeks of entering the study, that participant had been in contact with someone who had a PCR-confirmed or clinician-diagnosed COVID-19 case. In the prospective study, mobile phlebotomists collected whole blood, serum and a nasopharyngeal or oropharyngeal swab from each participant. Over a roughly 2-month period, participants in the prospective study had the option of providing additional blood draws and questionnaires. Prospective study blood samples were shipped either frozen or at room temperature before DNA extraction.

General findings and caveats noted by the study authors: The quantity of clinical and demographic metadata differed by source and by participant and was supplied without curation.

In regard to this clone: The target of this receptor is not known. Per-base qualities were not stored, and no clone one base away is much larger.

The immunoSEQ Assay, a bias-controlled multiplex PCR, was used to amplify TCRbeta CDR3 regions from genomic DNA. In the original analysis: Within the assay, amplification of reference gene primers was used to estimate how many nucleated cells each sample contained. To quantify the absolute abundance of each unique TCRbeta CDR3 rearrangement, sequence reads were collapsed and filtered. For each sample, productive Simpson clonality was calculated as the square root of Simpson's diversity index over productive rearrangements. The table was pulled from immuneACCESS by TCRdb, which kept in-frame rearrangements only. Such tables lose some clones; where checked, under half of the loss comes from unresolved V genes, and the rest has no known cause. That table supplies the V and J calls and clone size; D and trimming were determined from the DNA. The sample table lists about 260,000 clones, about 87% of them with a count of one. The top ten clones comprise around 3.2% of the sample.

The origin of this receptor is a woman between 40 and 55 years old who had been exposed to COVID-19. Sequenced input: PBMCs or T cells enriched from blood (not recorded which). Recombination connected TRBV20-1 to TRBJ2-2; no D gene call is confident. The CDR3 region reads CSASIGGRTGELFF. In nucleotides, the sequence is TGCAGTGCTAGTATCGGCGGCCGCACCGGGGAGCTGTTTTTT.